This TCR beta chain originates from a study of shared clonotypes between healthy human individuals. Study background: Plates per donor: three CD4 naive, three CD4 memory, two CD8 naive, one CD8 memory.

CDR3 length equals 15 residues. CDR1 and CDR2 from the germline V gene are SGHNT and YENEEA. The V end lost 5 bases, the J end lost 6 bases, and 16 bases lay between the germline ends. Findings of the study overall: Some naive CD4 clonotypes, about 5.5%, turned up in common across several donors. Among the subsets, naive ones generally showed larger estimated richness than memory ones.

Turning to this clone: No antigen is known for it.

Replicate PCRs run on sorted subsets employed approximately 0.2 ug DNA, around 27,000 T cell genomes. TCRdb's copy holds only in-frame clones and misses some; the assay was immunoSEQ multiplex PCR. The sample lists roughly 680,000 clones, 55% to 75% seen once, with less than 2% in the top ten. The sequence was collected from a woman aged 25 to 39 in good health. This chain joins TRBV11-3 and TRBJ1-4; possible D gene TRBD1, 5 bases. Sequencing was done on a sample of memory CD4+ T cells sorted from blood. Subset given: CD45RA-negative fraction. CDR3 DNA sequence: TGTGCCAGCAGCCCACCGGGGACGGGATATGAAAAACTGTTTTTT. Translation: CASSPPGTGYEKLFF.